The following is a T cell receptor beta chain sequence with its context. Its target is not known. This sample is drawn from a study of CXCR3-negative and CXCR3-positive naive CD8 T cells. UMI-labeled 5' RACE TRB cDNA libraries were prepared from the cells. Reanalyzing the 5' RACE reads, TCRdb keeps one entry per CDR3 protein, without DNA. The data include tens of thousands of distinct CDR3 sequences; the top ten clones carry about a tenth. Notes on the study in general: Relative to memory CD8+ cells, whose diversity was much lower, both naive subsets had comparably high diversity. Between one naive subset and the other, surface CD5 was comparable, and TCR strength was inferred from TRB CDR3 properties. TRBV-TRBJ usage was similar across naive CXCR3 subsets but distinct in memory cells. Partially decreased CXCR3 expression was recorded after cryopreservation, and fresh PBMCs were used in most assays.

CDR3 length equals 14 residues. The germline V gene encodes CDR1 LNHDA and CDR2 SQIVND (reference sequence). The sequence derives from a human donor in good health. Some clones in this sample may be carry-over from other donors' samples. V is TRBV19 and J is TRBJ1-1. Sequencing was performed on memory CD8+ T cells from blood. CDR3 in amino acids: CASSIGSMNTEAFF.